The clone carrying this T cell receptor beta chain was found many times. The antigen remains undetermined. This sample was taken from a study of regulatory T cells in long-lasting Graves disease. The overall study: Over 5 years on antithyroid drugs plus positive TSH receptor antibodies marked Graves' disease as persistent. Whole-study findings and limits: Researchers reported studying only peripheral blood, not thyroid tissue.

Time point specified: persistent/refractory GD, antithyroid drugs over 5 years with positive TRAb. Making the TCR library involved RNA that had been extracted from PBMCs. CDR3 size: 11 residues. V was clipped by 3 bases and J by 6 bases, with 5 bases between them. Looked up from germline, CDR1 is MDHEN and CDR2 is SYDVKM. iRepertoire HTBI primers and Arm-PCR of CDR3 regions built TCR beta libraries. A single record per CDR3 protein comes from TCRdb applying MiXCR to the multiplex PCR reads. Of around 500,000 distinct CDR3 sequences in the sample, around 21% were seen once. The TCR comes from a female donor with Graves disease. Material: peripheral blood mononuclear cells (PBMCs), obtained when the disease was refractory, from a patient treated with antithyroid drugs. The rearrangement joins TRBV28 to TRBJ2-5, with a tentative D call TRBD2 (5 bases). CDR3 sequence: CASSFGKTQYF. The CDR3 region has the DNA TGTGCCAGCAGTTTCGGGAAGACCCAGTACTTC.